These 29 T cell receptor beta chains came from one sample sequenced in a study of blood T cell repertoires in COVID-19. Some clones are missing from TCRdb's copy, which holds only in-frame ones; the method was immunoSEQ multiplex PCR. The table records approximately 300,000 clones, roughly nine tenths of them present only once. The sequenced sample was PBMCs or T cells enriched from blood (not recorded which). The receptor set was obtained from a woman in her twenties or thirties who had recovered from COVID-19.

CDR3 protein: CASSGGPQQGDYGYTF. The CDR3 DNA follows: TGTGCCAGCAGTGGGGGTCCTCAACAGGGGGACTATGGCTACACCTTC. The V gene is TRBV6-1, the J gene TRBJ1-2; 8 bases agree with TRBD1. The CDR3 is made up of 16 amino acids. J gave up 3 bases and V 4 bases, and 10 bases lay outside the gene matches. Germline CDR1 is MNHNS and CDR2 is SASEGT.

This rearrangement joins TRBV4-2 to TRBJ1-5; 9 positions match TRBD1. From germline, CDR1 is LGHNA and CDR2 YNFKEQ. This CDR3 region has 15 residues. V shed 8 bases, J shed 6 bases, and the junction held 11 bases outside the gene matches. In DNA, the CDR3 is TGTGCCAGCCGCACGGACAGGGGAGATACTCAGCCCCAGCATTTT. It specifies CASRTDRGDTQPQHF.

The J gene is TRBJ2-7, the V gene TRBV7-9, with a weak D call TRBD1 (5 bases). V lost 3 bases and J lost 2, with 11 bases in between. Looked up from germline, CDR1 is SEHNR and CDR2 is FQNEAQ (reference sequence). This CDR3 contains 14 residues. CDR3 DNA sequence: TGTGCCAGCAGCTTGGCAGGGTTCCCCTACGAGCAGTACTTC. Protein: CASSLAGFPYEQYF.

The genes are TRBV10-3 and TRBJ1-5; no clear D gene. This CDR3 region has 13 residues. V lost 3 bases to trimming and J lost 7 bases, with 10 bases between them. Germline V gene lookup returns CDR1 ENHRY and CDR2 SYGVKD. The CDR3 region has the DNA TGTGCCATCAGTGACAGGTTGAACCAGCCCCAGCATTTT. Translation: CAISDRLNQPQHF.

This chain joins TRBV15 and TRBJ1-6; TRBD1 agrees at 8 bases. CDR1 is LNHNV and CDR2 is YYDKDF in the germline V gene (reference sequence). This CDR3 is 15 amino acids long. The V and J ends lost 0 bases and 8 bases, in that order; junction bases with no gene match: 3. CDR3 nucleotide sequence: TGTGCCACCAGCAGAGATTTGACAGGGGATTCACCCCTCCACTTT. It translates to CATSRDLTGDSPLHF. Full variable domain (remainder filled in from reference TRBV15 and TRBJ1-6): DAMVIQNPRYQVTQFGKPVTLSCSQTLNHNVMYWYQQKSSQAPKLLFHYYDKDFNNEADTPDNFQSRRPNTSFCFLDIRSPGLGDTAMYLCATSRDLTGDSPLHFGNGTRLTVT.

The CDR3 DNA sequence: TGCGCCAGCAGCCTTACCGGGACAGGGTATCGTGAGCAGTTCTTC. Encoded protein: CASSLTGTGYREQFF. The chain employs TRBV5-1 and TRBJ2-1, with 9 bases matching TRBD1. CDR1 and CDR2 (germline): SGHRS, YFSETQ. The V segment lost 4 bases and the J segment 9 bases; nucleotides outside the gene matches: 11. The CDR3 covers 15 residues.

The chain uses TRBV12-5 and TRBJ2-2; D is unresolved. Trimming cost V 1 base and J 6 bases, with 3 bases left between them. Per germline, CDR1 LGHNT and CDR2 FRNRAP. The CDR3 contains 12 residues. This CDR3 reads CASGLGPGELFF. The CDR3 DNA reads TGTGCTAGTGGTTTGGGGCCCGGGGAGCTGTTTTTT.

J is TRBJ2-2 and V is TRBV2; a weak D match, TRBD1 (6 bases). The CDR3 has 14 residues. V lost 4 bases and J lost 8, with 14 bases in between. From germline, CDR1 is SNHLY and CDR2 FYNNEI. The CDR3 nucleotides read TGTGCCAGCAGTGCTAACAGGGTATCGGGGGAGCTGTTTTTT. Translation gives CASSANRVSGELFF.

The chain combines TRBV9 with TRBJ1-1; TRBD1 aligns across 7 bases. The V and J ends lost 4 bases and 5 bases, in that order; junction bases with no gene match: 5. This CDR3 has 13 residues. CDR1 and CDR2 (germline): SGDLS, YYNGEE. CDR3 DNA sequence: TGTGCCAGCAGCAGATCGACAGGGACTGAAGCTTTCTTT. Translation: CASSRSTGTEAFF.

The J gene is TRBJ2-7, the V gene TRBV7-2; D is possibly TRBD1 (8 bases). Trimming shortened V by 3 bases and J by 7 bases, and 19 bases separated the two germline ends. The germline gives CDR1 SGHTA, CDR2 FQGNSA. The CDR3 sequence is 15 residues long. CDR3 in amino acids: CASSFSQGAGGEQYF. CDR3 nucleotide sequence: TGTGCCAGCAGCTTCTCTCAGGGGGCCGGGGGGGAGCAGTACTTC.

As DNA, the CDR3 is TGTGCCAGTAGTATCCTGCCGGGACAGAACACTGAAGCTTTCTTT. Translating it yields CASSILPGQNTEAFF. This chain links TRBV19 with TRBJ1-1; a possible D gene is TRBD1 (6 bases). Deletions cut 3 bases from V and 1 base from J, with 12 bases between. Germline CDR1 and CDR2: LNHDA and SQIVND (reference sequence). The CDR3 has 15 amino acids. Filled out from reference TRBV19 and TRBJ1-1, the complete variable domain reads DGGITQSPKYLFRKEGQNVTLSCEQNLNHDAMYWYRQDPGQGLRLIYYSQIVNDFQKGDIAEGYSVSREKKESFPLTVTSAQKNPTAFYLCASSILPGQNTEAFFGQGTRLTVV.

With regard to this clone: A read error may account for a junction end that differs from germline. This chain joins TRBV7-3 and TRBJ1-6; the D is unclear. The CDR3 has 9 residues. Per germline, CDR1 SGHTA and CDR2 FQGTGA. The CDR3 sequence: CASSVTFRF. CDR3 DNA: TGTGCCAGCAGCGTAACCTTCCGTTTT.

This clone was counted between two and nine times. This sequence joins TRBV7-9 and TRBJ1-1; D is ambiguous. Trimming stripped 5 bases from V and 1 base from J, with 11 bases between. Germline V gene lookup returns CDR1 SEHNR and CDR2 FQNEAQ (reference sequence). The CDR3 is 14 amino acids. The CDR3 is CASSLSAANTEAFF. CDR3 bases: TGTGCCAGCAGCCTATCCGCGGCGAACACTGAAGCTTTCTTT. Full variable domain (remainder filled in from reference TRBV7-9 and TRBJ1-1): DTGVSQNPRHKITKRGQNVTFRCDPISEHNRLYWYRQTLGQGPEFLTYFQNEAQLEKSRLLSDRFSAERPKGSFSTLEIQRTEQGDSAMYLCASSLSAANTEAFFGQGTRLTVV.

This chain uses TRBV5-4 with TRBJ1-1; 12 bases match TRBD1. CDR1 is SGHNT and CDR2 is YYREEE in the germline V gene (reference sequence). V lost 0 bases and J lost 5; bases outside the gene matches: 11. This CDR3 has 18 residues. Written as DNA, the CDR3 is TGTGCCAGCAGCTTGGTTGCCACCGGGACAGGGGGCATGACTGAAGCTTTCTTT. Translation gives CASSLVATGTGGMTEAFF.

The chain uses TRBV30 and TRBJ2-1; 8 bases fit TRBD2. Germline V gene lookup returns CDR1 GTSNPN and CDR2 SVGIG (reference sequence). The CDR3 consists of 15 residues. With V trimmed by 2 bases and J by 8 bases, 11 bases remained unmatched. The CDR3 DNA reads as TGTGCCTGGAGTCGAGCGGGGGCCTATCAGGATGAGCAGTTCTTC. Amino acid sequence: CAWSRAGAYQDEQFF.

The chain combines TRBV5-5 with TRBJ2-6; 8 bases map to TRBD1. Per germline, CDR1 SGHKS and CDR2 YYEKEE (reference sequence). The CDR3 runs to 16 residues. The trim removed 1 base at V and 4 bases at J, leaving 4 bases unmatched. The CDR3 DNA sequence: TGTGCCAGCAGCTTGACGGACAGGGCCGGGGCCAACGTCCTGACTTTC. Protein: CASSLTDRAGANVLTF.

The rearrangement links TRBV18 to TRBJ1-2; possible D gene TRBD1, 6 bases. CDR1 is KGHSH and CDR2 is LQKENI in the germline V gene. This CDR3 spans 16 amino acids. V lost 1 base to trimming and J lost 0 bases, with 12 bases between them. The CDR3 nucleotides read TGTGCCAGCTCACCACTCCCAGGGGAAGCTAACTATGGCTACACCTTC. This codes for CASSPLPGEANYGYTF. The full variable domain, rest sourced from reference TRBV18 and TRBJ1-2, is NAGVMQNPRHLVRRRGQEARLRCSPMKGHSHVYWYRQLPEEGLKFMVYLQKENIIDESGMPKERFSAEFPKEGPSILRIQQVVRGDSAAYFCASSPLPGEANYGYTFGSGTRLTVV.

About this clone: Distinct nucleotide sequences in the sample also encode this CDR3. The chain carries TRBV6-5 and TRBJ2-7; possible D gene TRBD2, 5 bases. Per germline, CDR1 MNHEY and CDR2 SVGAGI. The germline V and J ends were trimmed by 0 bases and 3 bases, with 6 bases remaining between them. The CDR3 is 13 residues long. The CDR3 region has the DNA TGTGCCAGCAGTTACTCCGGGGACTACGAGCAGTACTTC. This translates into CASSYSGDYEQYF.

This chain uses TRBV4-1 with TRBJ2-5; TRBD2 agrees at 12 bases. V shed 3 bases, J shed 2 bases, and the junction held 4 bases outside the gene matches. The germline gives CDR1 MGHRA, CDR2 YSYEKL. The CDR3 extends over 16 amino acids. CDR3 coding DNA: TGCGCCAGCAGCCAGGAGGGACTAGCGGGTCAAGAGACCCAGTACTTC. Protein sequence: CASSQEGLAGQETQYF.

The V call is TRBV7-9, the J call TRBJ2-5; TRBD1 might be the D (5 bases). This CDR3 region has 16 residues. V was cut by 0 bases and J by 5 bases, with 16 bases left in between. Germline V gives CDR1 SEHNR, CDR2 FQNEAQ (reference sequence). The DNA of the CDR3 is TGTGCCAGCAGCTTAGCGGGTCCAATAGGGGTGGAGACCCAGTACTTC. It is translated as CASSLAGPIGVETQYF. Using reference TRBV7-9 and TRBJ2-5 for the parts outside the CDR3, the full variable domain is DTGVSQNPRHKITKRGQNVTFRCDPISEHNRLYWYRQTLGQGPEFLTYFQNEAQLEKSRLLSDRFSAERPKGSFSTLEIQRTEQGDSAMYLCASSLAGPIGVETQYFGPGTRLLVL.

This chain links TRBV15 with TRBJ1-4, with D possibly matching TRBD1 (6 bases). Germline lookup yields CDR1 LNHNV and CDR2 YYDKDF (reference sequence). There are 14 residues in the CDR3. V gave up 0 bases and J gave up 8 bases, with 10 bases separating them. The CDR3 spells CATSRERGREKLFF. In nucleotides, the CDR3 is TGTGCCACCAGCAGAGAGCGGGGGCGGGAAAAACTGTTTTTT.

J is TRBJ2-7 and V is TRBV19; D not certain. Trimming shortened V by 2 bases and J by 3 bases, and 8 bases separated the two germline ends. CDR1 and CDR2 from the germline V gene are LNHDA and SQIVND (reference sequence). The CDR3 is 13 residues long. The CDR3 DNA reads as TGTGCCAGTAGTATAATCCTCTTCTACGAGCAGTACTTC. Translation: CASSIILFYEQYF.

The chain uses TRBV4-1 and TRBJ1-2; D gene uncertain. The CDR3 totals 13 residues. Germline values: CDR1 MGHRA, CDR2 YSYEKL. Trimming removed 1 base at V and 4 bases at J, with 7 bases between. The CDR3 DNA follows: TGCGCCAGCAGCCAAGTCCAGGCCTATGGCTACACCTTC. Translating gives CASSQVQAYGYTF.

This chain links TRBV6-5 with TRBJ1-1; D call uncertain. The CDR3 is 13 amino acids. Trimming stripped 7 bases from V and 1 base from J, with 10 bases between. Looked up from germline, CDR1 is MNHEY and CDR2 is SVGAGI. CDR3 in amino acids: CASTLSPNTEAFF. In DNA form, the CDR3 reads TGTGCCAGCACCCTAAGTCCGAACACTGAAGCTTTCTTT.

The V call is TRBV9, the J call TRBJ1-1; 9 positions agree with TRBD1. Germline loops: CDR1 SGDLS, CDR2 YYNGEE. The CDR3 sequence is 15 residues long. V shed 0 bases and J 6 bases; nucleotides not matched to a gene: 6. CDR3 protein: CASSVVDRGLAEAFF. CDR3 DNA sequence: TGTGCCAGCAGCGTAGTAGACAGGGGGTTGGCTGAAGCTTTCTTT.

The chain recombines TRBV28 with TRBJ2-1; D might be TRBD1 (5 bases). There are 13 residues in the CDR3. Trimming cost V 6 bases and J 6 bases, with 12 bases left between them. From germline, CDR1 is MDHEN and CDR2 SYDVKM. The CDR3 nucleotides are TGTGCCAGCAGCCCCCGACAGCCCAATGAGCAGTTCTTC. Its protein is CASSPRQPNEQFF.

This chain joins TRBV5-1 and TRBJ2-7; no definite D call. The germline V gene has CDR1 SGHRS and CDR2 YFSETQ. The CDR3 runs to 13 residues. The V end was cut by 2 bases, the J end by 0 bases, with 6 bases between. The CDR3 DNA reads TGCGCCAGCAGCTTTGGCGGCTCCTACGAGCAGTACTTC. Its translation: CASSFGGSYEQYF. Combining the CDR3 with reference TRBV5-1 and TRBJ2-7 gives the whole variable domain KAGVTQTPRYLIKTRGQQVTLSCSPISGHRSVSWYQQTPGQGLQFLFEYFSETQRNKGNFPGRFSGRQFSNSRSEMNVSTLELGDSALYLCASSFGGSYEQYFGPGTRLTVT.

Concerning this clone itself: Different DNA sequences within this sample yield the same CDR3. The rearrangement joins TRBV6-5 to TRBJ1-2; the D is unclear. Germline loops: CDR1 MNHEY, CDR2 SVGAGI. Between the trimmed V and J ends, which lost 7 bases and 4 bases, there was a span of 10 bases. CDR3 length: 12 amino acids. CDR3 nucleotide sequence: TGTGCCAGCACACTGGCGGGCTATGGCTACACCTTC. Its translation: CASTLAGYGYTF.

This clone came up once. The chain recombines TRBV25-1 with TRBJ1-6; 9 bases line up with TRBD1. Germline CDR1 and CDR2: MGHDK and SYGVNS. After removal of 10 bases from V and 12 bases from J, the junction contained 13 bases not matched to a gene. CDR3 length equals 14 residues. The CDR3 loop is CATASRTGALPLHF. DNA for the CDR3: TGTGCCACCGCGTCCCGGACAGGGGCTCTACCCCTCCACTTT.